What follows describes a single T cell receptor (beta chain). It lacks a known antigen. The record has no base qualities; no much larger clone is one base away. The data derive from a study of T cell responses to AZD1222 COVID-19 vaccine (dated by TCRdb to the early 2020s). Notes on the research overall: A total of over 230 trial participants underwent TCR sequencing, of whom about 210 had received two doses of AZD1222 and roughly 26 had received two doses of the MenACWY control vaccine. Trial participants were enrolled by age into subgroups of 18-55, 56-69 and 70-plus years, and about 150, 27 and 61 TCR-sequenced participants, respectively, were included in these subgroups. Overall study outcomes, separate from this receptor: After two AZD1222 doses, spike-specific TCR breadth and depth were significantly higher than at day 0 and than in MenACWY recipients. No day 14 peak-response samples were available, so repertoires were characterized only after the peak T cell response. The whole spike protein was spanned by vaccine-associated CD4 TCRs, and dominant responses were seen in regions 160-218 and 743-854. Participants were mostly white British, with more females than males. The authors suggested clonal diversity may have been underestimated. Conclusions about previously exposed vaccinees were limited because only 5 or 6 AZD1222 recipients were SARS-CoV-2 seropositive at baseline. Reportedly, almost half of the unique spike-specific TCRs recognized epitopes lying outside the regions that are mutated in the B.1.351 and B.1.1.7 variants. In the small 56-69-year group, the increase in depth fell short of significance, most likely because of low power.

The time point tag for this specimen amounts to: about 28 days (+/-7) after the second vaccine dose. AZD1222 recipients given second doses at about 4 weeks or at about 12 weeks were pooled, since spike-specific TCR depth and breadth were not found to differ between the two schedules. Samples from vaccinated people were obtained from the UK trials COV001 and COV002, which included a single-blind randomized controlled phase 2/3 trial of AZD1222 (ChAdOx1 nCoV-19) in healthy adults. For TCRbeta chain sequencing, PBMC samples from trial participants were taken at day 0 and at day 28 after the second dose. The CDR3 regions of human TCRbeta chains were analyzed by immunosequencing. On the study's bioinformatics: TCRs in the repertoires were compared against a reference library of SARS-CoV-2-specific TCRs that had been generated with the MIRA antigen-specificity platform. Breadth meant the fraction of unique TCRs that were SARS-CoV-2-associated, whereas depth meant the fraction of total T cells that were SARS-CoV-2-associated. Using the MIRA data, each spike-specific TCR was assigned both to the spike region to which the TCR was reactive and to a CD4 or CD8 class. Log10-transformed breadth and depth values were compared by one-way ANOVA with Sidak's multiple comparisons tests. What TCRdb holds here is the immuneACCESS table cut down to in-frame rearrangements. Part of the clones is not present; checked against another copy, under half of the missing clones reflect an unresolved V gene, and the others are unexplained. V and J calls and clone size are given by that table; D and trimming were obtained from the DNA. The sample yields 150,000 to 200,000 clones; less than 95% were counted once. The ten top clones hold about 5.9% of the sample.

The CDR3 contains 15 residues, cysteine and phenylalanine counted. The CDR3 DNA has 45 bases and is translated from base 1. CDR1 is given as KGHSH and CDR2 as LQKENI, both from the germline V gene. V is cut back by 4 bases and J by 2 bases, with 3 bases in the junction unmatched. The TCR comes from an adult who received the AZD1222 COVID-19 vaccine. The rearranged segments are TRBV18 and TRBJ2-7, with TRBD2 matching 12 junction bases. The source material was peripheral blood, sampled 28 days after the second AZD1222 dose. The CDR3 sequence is CASSRTSGATYEQYF. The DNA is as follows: TGTGCCAGCTCACGGACTAGCGGGGCTACCTACGAGCAGTACTTC. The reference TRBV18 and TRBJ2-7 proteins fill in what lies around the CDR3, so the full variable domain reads NAGVMQNPRHLVRRRGQEARLRCSPMKGHSHVYWYRQLPEEGLKFMVYLQKENIIDESGMPKERFSAEFPKEGPSILRIQQVVRGDSAAYFCASSRTSGATYEQYFGPGTRLTVT.